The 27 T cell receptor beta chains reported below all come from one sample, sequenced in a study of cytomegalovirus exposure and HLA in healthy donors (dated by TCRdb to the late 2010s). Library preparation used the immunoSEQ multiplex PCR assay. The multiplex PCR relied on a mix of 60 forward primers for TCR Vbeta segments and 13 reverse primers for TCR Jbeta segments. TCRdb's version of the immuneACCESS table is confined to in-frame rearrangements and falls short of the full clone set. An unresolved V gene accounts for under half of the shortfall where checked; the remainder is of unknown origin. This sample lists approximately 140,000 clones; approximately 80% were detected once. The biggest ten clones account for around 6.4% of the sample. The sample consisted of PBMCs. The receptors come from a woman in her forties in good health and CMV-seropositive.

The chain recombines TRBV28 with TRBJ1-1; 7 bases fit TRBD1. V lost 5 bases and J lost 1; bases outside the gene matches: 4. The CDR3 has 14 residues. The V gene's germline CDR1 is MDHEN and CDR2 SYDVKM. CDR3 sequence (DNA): TGTGCCAGCAGTCTAACAGGGGCGAACACTGAAGCTTTCTTT. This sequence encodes CASSLTGANTEAFF.

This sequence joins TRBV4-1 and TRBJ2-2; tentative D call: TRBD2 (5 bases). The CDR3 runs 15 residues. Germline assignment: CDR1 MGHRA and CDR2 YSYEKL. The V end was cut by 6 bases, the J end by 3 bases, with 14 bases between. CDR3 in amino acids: CASRVADLDTGELFF. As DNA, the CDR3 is TGCGCCAGCAGGGTGGCGGACTTAGACACCGGGGAGCTGTTTTTT.

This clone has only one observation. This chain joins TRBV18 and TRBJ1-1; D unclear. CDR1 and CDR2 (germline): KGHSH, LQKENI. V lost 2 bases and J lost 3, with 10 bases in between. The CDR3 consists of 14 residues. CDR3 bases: TGTGCCAGCTCACCATCCAGGATGGACACTGAAGCTTTCTTT. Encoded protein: CASSPSRMDTEAFF.

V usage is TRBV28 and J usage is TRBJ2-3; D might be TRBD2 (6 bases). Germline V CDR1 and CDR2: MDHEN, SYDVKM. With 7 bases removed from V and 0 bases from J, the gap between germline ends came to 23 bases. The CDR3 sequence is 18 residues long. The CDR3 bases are TGTGCCAGCACTGTTTTGGGGGGACTGGGATTTAGCACAGATACGCAGTATTTT. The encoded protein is CASTVLGGLGFSTDTQYF.

The CDR3 spells CASSSSSVSYEQYF. The CDR3 DNA reads as TGTGCCAGCAGCTCGTCTAGCGTCTCCTACGAGCAGTACTTC. This sequence joins TRBV7-9 and TRBJ2-5; D is perhaps TRBD2 (6 bases). The J call could be wrong; TRBJ2-7 is a better fit for the DNA end. Germline CDR1 reads SEHNR; CDR2 reads FQNEAQ (reference sequence). The CDR3 runs to 14 residues.

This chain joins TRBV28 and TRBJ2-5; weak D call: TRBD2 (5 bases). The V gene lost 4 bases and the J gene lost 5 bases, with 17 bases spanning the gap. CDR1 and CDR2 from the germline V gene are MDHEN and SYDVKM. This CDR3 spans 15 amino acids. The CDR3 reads CASSSARGTGETQYF. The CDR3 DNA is TGTGCCAGCAGTTCCGCACGGGGAACCGGGGAGACCCAGTACTTC.

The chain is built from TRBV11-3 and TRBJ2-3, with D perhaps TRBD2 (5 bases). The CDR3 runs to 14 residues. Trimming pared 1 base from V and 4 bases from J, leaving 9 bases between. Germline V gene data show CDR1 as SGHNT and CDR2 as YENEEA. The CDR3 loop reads CASSLGLASDTQYF. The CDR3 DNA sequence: TGTGCCAGCAGCTTAGGGCTAGCATCAGATACGCAGTATTTT.

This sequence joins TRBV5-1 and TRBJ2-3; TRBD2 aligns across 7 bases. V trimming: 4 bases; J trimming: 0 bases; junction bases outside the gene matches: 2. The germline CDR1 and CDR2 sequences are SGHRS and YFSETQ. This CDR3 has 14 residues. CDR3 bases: TGCGCCAGCAGCGCCGGGGGGAGCACAGATACGCAGTATTTT. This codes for CASSAGGSTDTQYF.

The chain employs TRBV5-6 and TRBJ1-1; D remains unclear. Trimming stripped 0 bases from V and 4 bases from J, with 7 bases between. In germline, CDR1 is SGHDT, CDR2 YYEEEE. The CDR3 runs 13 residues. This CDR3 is CASSLDWPTEAFF. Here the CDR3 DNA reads TGTGCCAGCAGCTTGGATTGGCCCACTGAAGCTTTCTTT.

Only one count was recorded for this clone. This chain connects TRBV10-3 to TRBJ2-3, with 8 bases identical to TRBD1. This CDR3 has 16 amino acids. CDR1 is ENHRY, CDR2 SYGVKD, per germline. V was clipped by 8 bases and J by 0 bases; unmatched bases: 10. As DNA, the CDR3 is TGTGCCATCGGAAAAGATCAGGGGGCGAGCACAGATACGCAGTATTTT. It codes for CAIGKDQGASTDTQYF.

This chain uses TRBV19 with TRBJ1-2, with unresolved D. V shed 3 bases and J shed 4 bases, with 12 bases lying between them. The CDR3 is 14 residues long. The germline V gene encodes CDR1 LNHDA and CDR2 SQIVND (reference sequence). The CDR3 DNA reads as TGTGCCAGTAGTATGGTCAGGATGGGCTATGGCTACACCTTC. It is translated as CASSMVRMGYGYTF.

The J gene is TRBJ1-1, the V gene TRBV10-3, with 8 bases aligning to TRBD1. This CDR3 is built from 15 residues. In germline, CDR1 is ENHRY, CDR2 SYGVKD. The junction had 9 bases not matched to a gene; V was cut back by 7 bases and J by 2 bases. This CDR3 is CAIKSGQGANTEAFF. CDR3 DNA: TGTGCCATCAAATCAGGTCAGGGGGCTAACACTGAAGCTTTCTTT.

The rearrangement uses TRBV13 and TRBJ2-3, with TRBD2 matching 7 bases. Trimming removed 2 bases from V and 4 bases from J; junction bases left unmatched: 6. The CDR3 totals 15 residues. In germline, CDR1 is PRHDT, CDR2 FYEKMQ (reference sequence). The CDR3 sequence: CASSLKREGADTQYF. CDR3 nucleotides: TGTGCCAGCAGCTTAAAGCGGGAAGGGGCAGATACGCAGTATTTT.

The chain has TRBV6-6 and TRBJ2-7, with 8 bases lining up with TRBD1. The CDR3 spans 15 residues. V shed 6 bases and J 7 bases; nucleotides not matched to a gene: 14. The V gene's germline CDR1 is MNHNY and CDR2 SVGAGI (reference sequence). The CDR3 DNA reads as TGTGCCAGCAGCCCAGGACAGGGTATTGTGGGGGAGCAGTACTTC. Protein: CASSPGQGIVGEQYF.

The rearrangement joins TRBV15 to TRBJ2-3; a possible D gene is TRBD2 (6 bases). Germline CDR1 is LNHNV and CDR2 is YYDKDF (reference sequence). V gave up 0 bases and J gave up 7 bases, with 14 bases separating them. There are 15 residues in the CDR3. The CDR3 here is CATSRDFSGANTQYF. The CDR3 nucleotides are TGTGCCACCAGCAGAGATTTTTCGGGAGCAAATACGCAGTATTTT.

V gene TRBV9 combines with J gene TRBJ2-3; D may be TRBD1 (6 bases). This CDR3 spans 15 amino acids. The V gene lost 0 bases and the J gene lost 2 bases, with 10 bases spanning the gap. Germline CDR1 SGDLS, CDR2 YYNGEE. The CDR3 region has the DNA TGTGCCAGCAGCGTAGGGACAGCCTACACAGATACGCAGTATTTT. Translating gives CASSVGTAYTDTQYF.

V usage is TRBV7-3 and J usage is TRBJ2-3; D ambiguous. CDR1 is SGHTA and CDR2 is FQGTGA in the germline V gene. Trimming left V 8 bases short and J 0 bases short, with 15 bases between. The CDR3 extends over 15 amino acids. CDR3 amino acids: CASALGGTSTDTQYF. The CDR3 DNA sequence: TGTGCCAGCGCGCTAGGTGGCACTAGCACAGATACGCAGTATTTT.

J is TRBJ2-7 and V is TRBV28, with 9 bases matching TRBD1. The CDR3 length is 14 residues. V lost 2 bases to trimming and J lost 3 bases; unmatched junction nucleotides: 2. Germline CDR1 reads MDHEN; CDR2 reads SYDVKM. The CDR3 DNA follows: TGTGCCAGCAGTTTACCGGACAGGGGCTACGAGCAGTACTTC. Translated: CASSLPDRGYEQYF.

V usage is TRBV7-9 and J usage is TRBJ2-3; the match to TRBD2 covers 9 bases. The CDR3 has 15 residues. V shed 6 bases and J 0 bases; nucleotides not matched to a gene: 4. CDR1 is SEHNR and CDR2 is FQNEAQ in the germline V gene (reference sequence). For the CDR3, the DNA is TGTGCCAGCAGGCTAGCGGGATCTAGCACAGATACGCAGTATTTT. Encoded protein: CASRLAGSSTDTQYF.

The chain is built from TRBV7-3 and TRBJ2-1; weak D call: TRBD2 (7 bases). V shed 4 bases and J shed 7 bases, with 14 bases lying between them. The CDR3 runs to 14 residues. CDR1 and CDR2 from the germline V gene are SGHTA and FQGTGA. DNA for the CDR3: TGTGCCAGCAGCTCCCTAGGGGGGGCGAATGAGCAGTTCTTC. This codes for CASSSLGGANEQFF.

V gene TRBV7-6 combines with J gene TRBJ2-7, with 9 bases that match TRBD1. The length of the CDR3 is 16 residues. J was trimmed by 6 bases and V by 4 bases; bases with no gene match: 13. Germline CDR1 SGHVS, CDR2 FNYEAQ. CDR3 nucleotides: TGTGCCAGCAGCTCAAACACCGGGACAGGGTTTTGCGAGCAGTACTTC. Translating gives CASSSNTGTGFCEQYF. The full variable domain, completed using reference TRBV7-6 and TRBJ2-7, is GAGVSQSPRYKVTKRGQDVALRCDPISGHVSLYWYRQALGQGPEFLTYFNYEAQQDKSGLPNDRFSAERPEGSISTLTIQRTEQRDSAMYRCASSSNTGTGFCEQYFGPGTRLTVT.

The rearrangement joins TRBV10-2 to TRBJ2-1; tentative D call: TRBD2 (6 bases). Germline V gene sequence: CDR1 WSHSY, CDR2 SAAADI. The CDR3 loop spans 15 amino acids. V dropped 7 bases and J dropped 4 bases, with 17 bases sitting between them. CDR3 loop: CASTGVIRGYNEQFF. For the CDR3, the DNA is TGCGCCAGCACGGGGGTGATCCGGGGGTACAATGAGCAGTTCTTC.

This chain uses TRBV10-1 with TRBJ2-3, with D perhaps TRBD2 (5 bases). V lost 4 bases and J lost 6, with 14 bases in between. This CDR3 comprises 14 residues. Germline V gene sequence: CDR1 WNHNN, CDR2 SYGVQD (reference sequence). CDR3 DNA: TGCGCCAGCAGTGGACCCGGACTTACTGATACGCAGTATTTT. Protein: CASSGPGLTDTQYF.

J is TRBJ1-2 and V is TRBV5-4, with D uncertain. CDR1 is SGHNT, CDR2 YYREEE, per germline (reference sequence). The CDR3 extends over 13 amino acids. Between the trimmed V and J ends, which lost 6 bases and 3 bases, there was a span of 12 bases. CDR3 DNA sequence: TGTGCCAGCAACCGTGACATTGACTATGGCTACACCTTC. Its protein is CASNRDIDYGYTF.

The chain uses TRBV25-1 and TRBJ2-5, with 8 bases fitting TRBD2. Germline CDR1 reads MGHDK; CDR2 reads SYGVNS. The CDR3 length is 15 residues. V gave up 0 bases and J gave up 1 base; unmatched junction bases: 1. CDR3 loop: CASSEYTSGQETQYF. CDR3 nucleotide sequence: TGTGCCAGCAGTGAATATACTAGCGGCCAAGAGACCCAGTACTTC. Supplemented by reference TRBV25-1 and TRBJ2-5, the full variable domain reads EADIYQTPRYLVIGTGKKITLECSQTMGHDKMYWYQQDPGMELHLIHYSYGVNSTEKGDLSSESTVSRIRTEHFPLTLESARPSHTSQYLCASSEYTSGQETQYFGPGTRLLVL.

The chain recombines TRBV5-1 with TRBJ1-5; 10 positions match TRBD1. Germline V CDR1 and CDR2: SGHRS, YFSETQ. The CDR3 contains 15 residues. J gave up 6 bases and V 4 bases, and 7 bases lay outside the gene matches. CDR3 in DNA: TGCGCCAGCAGCCCCGGACAGGGGGTCAGTCAGCCCCAGCATTTT. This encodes CASSPGQGVSQPQHF.

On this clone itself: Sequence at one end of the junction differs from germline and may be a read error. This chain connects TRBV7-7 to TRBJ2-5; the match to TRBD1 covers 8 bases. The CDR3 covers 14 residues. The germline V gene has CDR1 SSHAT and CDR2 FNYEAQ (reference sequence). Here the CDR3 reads CASSADRGQETQYF. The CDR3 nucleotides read TGTGCTAGCAGCGCCGACAGGGGTCAAGAGACCCAGTACTTC.